Presented here are 2 T cell receptor beta chains from one specimen sequenced in a study of shared clonotypes between healthy human individuals. Sequencing was performed with immunoSEQ multiplex PCR; in TCRdb, only in-frame clones are kept and a portion is missing. The table has 600,000 to 800,000 clones, roughly two thirds seen once. Specimen: memory CD4+ T cells sorted from blood. Described subset: CD45RA-negative fraction. These receptors came from a woman aged 25 to 39 in good health.

This chain joins TRBV28 and TRBJ2-5; 12 bases align to TRBD2. The junction had 14 bases not matched to a gene; V was cut back by 5 bases and J by 4 bases. The CDR3 contains 18 residues. From germline, CDR1 is MDHEN and CDR2 SYDVKM. CDR3 sequence reads: CASSPYGLAGGRPETQYF. The DNA of the CDR3 is TGTGCCAGCAGTCCCTATGGGCTAGCGGGAGGGCGTCCAGAGACCCAGTACTTC.

The DNA for the CDR3 is TGTGCCAGCAGTAACCTAGCGGGAGACGCCGGGGAGCTGTTTTTT. Its translation is CASSNLAGDAGELFF. The chain recombines TRBV6-4 with TRBJ2-2; the match to TRBD2 covers 10 bases. Germline-derived CDR1 and CDR2 are MRHNA and SNTAGT. This CDR3 spans 15 amino acids. Losses at the gene ends were 5 bases for V and 6 bases for J; bases not matched to a gene: 6.